This T cell receptor beta chain stems from a study of cytomegalovirus exposure and HLA in healthy donors. Study-wide findings and caveats: It emerged from a later analysis that several of the most significant clusters appeared to be linked to common viral pathogens.

Worth noting for this clone: Its specificity is unknown.

The germline V gene encodes CDR1 MNHNY and CDR2 SVGAGI (reference sequence). This CDR3 is built from 11 residues. V gave up 6 bases and J gave up 13 bases, with 14 bases separating them. The PCR ran on 60 Vbeta and 13 Jbeta primers. The data were produced by immunoSEQ multiplex PCR, yet TCRdb's version contains in-frame clones alone and is incomplete. The sample lists some 90,000 clones; approximately 72% were seen once. This sequence joins TRBV6-6 and TRBJ2-3; possible D gene TRBD1, 5 bases. The sequencing sample was made of PBMCs. The receptor's source is a woman aged 40 to 49 in good health and CMV-seronegative. The CDR3 spells CASRGAGREYF. The CDR3, as DNA: TGTGCCAGCAGAGGGGCAGGTAGAGAGTATTTT.